The 25 T cell receptor beta chains listed next were all sequenced from one sample in a study of blood T cell repertoires in COVID-19. Profiled with immunoSEQ multiplex PCR; TCRdb holds only in-frame clones, not every one. This table has over 90,000 clones, 89% appearing once. What was sequenced was peripheral blood. Receptor source: a woman aged 65 to 85 with acute or convalescent COVID-19.

The DNA of the CDR3 is TGTGCCAGCGGCCGCGAGGCTAGCGGGATCATCCATGAGCAGTTCTTC. It translates to CASGREASGIIHEQFF. This chain connects TRBV28 to TRBJ2-1, with TRBD2 matching 9 bases. Germline CDR1 is MDHEN and CDR2 is SYDVKM. The CDR3 is made up of 16 amino acids. The trim removed 8 bases at V and 8 bases at J, leaving 16 bases unmatched.

The chain joins TRBV7-2 to TRBJ2-5, with D possibly TRBD2 on 5 matching bases. CDR3 size: 14 residues. The V gene's germline CDR1 is SGHTA and CDR2 FQGNSA. V lost 7 bases to trimming and J lost 1 base, with 13 bases between them. CDR3 in DNA: TGTGCCAGCAACCGGGGTGGCAGCCAAGAGACCCAGTACTTC. Its protein is CASNRGGSQETQYF.

This clone has a single count. The chain combines TRBV18 with TRBJ2-3; 8 bases are a match to TRBD2. CDR1 and CDR2 from the germline V gene are KGHSH and LQKENI. The CDR3 is made up of 15 amino acids. Germline trimming cut 2 bases from V and 4 bases from J; bases unmatched to any gene: 5. CDR3 residues: CASSPGTSNPDTQYF. The CDR3 DNA reads TGTGCCAGCTCACCAGGGACTAGTAATCCAGATACGCAGTATTTT.

J is TRBJ2-3 and V is TRBV14; 10 bases line up with TRBD2. This CDR3 spans 16 amino acids. Germline CDR1 and CDR2: SGHDN and FVKESK. The ends lost 0 bases at V and 6 bases at J; junction bases unmatched: 6. The CDR3 sequence is CASSQDRLAGADTQYF. The CDR3, as DNA: TGTGCCAGCAGCCAAGATAGGCTAGCGGGGGCCGATACGCAGTATTTT.

This clone was counted between two and nine times. J is TRBJ1-1 and V is TRBV19; the match to TRBD1 covers 7 bases. J was trimmed by 4 bases and V by 8 bases; bases with no gene match: 13. Germline CDR1 is LNHDA and CDR2 is SQIVND (reference sequence). The CDR3 sequence is 15 residues long. CDR3 DNA: TGTGCCAGTGGGGAAAGACAGGGTTTGACCACTGAAGCTTTCTTT. It codes for CASGERQGLTTEAFF.

This chain joins TRBV13 and TRBJ2-7; the match to TRBD2 covers 8 bases. CDR1 and CDR2 from the germline V gene are PRHDT and FYEKMQ (reference sequence). The CDR3 sequence is 13 residues long. V lost 8 bases, J lost 5 bases, and 8 bases stayed unmatched. The CDR3 bases are TGTGCCAGCTCGGGAGGGCCACGAAACGAGCAGTACTTC. It is translated as CASSGGPRNEQYF.

The chain joins TRBV5-6 to TRBJ1-2; 7 bases fit TRBD1. The trim removed 2 bases at V and 6 bases at J, leaving 4 bases unmatched. This CDR3 comprises 13 residues. CDR1 and CDR2 from the germline V gene are SGHDT and YYEEEE. CDR3 coding DNA: TGTGCCAGCAGCTTCCGGGACAGCCATGGCTACACCTTC. This encodes CASSFRDSHGYTF.

The chain is built from TRBV2 and TRBJ1-4; 7 bases are shared with TRBD1. CDR3 length: 14 residues. Per the germline V gene, CDR1 is SNHLY and CDR2 is FYNNEI. With 9 bases clipped from V and 9 bases from J, the junction kept 13 bases outside the gene matches. Here the CDR3 DNA reads TGTGCCAGTCAGACAGGGACATGGTCCCAAAAACTGTTTTTT. Amino acids: CASQTGTWSQKLFF.

This clone has a single count. CDR3 in DNA: TGTGCCAGCAGCTTTCAGCGGGATGCAAGGAATGAGCAGTTCTTC. Its protein product is CASSFQRDARNEQFF. V usage is TRBV7-2 and J usage is TRBJ2-1, with 7 bases identical to TRBD2. The CDR3 is 15 residues long. The germline CDR1 and CDR2 sequences are SGHTA and FQGNSA. The J segment lost 7 bases and the V segment lost 3 bases, leaving 9 bases of the junction unmatched.

The gene calls are TRBV18 and TRBJ1-2; 9 bases fit TRBD1. The junction had 5 bases not matched to a gene; V was cut back by 3 bases and J by 0 bases. The germline V gene encodes CDR1 KGHSH and CDR2 LQKENI. The CDR3 runs to 16 residues. The CDR3 DNA reads TGTGCCAGCTCACCGGGACAGGGAACCACTAACTATGGCTACACCTTC. This encodes CASSPGQGTTNYGYTF. Looking up the rest from reference TRBV18 and TRBJ1-2 gives the full variable domain: NAGVMQNPRHLVRRRGQEARLRCSPMKGHSHVYWYRQLPEEGLKFMVYLQKENIIDESGMPKERFSAEFPKEGPSILRIQQVVRGDSAAYFCASSPGQGTTNYGYTFGSGTRLTVV.

The chain employs TRBV5-1 and TRBJ1-4; 7 bases are shared with TRBD1. The ends lost 7 bases at V and 3 bases at J; junction bases unmatched: 3. Germline V CDR1 and CDR2: SGHRS, YFSETQ. The CDR3 has 13 residues. CDR3 nucleotides: TGCGCCAGCCGAACAGGGGCTAATGAAAAACTGTTTTTT. Protein: CASRTGANEKLFF. Supplemented by reference TRBV5-1 and TRBJ1-4, the full variable domain reads KAGVTQTPRYLIKTRGQQVTLSCSPISGHRSVSWYQQTPGQGLQFLFEYFSETQRNKGNFPGRFSGRQFSNSRSEMNVSTLELGDSALYLCASRTGANEKLFFGSGTQLSVL.

The V and J genes are TRBV13 and TRBJ1-2, with D tentatively TRBD1 (6 bases). The CDR3 loop spans 15 amino acids. V was shortened by 1 base and J by 2 bases, with 11 bases between the two germline ends. CDR1 is PRHDT, CDR2 FYEKMQ, per germline (reference sequence). CDR3: CASSLVDRENYGYTF. CDR3 DNA sequence: TGTGCCAGCAGCTTAGTGGACAGAGAAAACTATGGCTACACCTTC.

The chain carries TRBV6-5 and TRBJ1-4; TRBD1 aligns across 9 bases. CDR3 length equals 14 residues. V dropped 7 bases and J dropped 8; count of bases not matched to a gene: 8. The germline V gene encodes CDR1 MNHEY and CDR2 SVGAGI. CDR3 protein: CASNSGTGREKLFF. CDR3 bases: TGTGCCAGCAATTCCGGGACAGGGCGAGAAAAACTGTTTTTT.

The gene calls are TRBV7-2 and TRBJ1-1, with D tentatively TRBD1 (5 bases). The CDR3 is 15 residues long. CDR1 is SGHTA and CDR2 is FQGNSA in the germline V gene. Trimming removed 0 bases at V and 5 bases at J, with 13 bases between. The CDR3 sequence: CASSLATGGETEAFF. The CDR3 nucleotides are TGTGCCAGCAGCTTAGCGACCGGGGGGGAAACTGAAGCTTTCTTT.

The V call is TRBV6-5, the J call TRBJ1-2; 7 bases line up with TRBD1. Germline CDR1 is MNHEY and CDR2 is SVGAGI. The CDR3 is 12 amino acids. Trimming removed 11 bases from V and 6 bases from J; junction bases left unmatched: 9. The CDR3: CASSDRDDGYTF. Written as DNA, the CDR3 is TGTGCCTCATCCGACAGGGACGATGGCTACACCTTC.

This rearrangement joins TRBV28 to TRBJ2-3; 9 nucleotides agree with TRBD1. The germline gives CDR1 MDHEN, CDR2 SYDVKM. Germline trimming cut 6 bases from V and 6 bases from J; bases unmatched to any gene: 13. This CDR3 comprises 16 residues. The CDR3 spells CASSPSGQGGSDTQYF. As DNA, the CDR3 is TGTGCCAGCAGCCCTTCGGGACAGGGAGGTTCGGATACGCAGTATTTT.

The rearrangement uses TRBV3-1 (or the pseudogene TRBV3-2) and TRBJ1-3; no firm D call. In germline, CDR1 is LGHDT, CDR2 YNNKEL (reference sequence). Trimming shortened V by 1 base and J by 2 bases, and 12 bases separated the two germline ends. The CDR3 runs 16 residues. The CDR3 nucleotides read TGTGCCAGCAGCCAAGTGCGAGACTTTACTGGAAACACCATATATTTT. Translating it yields CASSQVRDFTGNTIYF.

This clone was seen only a few times. V gene TRBV7-2 combines with J gene TRBJ1-1; D might be TRBD1 (6 bases). V was shortened by 5 bases and J by 1 base, with 11 bases between the two germline ends. The CDR3 consists of 14 residues. Germline loops: CDR1 SGHTA, CDR2 FQGNSA. The CDR3 DNA sequence: TGTGCCAGCAGCATCCAGGGGACGAACACTGAAGCTTTCTTT. Translated: CASSIQGTNTEAFF.

V is TRBV5-1 and J is TRBJ2-3; D gene unclear. The CDR3 is 11 residues long. The V gene's germline CDR1 is SGHRS and CDR2 YFSETQ. Trimming took 1 base from V and 6 from J, leaving 3 bases between them. CDR3 DNA: TGCGCCAGCAGCTTGCAGGATACGCAGTATTTT. Protein product: CASSLQDTQYF.

V gene TRBV6-2 or TRBV6-3 combines with J gene TRBJ1-2, with 8 bases matching TRBD1. Germline CDR1 and CDR2: MNHEY and SVGEGT. This CDR3 has 16 residues. Trimming removed 6 bases from V and 7 bases from J; junction bases left unmatched: 16. CDR3 amino acids: CASSTGTGSYAGGYTF. CDR3 DNA: TGTGCCAGCAGCACCGGGACAGGCTCATACGCGGGTGGCTACACCTTC.

This clone was found once. The chain carries TRBV6-5 and TRBJ2-6; weak D call: TRBD2 (6 bases). Trimming took 2 bases from V and 3 from J, leaving 11 bases between them. CDR1 MNHEY and CDR2 SVGAGI come from the germline V gene. The CDR3 covers 16 residues. The CDR3 sequence: CASSYGRGFGANVLTF. CDR3 nucleotide sequence: TGTGCCAGCAGTTACGGTCGGGGGTTTGGGGCCAACGTCCTGACTTTC.

This chain connects TRBV11-2 to TRBJ1-6, with 7 bases aligning to TRBD1. Trimming took 4 bases from V and 1 from J; bases not matched to a gene: 1. The CDR3 loop spans 15 amino acids. Germline CDR1 SGHAT, CDR2 FQNNGV. The CDR3 region is CASSYRGSYNSPLHF. The CDR3 nucleotides are TGTGCCAGCAGCTACAGGGGATCCTATAATTCACCCCTCCACTTT.

CDR3 nucleotides: TGTGCCAGTAGGGACAGACAATCCCTACTTAGGATGAACACTGAAGCTTTCTTT. Its protein is CASRDRQSLLRMNTEAFF. This chain connects TRBV19 to TRBJ1-1; the D gene is possibly TRBD1 (6 bases). V was clipped by 6 bases and J by 0 bases, with 23 bases between them. This CDR3 is 18 amino acids long. The germline CDR1 and CDR2 sequences are LNHDA and SQIVND (reference sequence).

This chain connects TRBV18 to TRBJ1-6; tentatively, D is TRBD1 (6 bases). Germline CDR1 KGHSH, CDR2 LQKENI. This CDR3 has 14 residues. V lost 6 bases and J 8 bases, leaving 14 bases between the germline ends. CDR3 sequence reads: CASSPTGFDSPLHF. In nucleotides, the CDR3 is TGTGCCAGCTCCCCTACAGGGTTTGATTCACCCCTCCACTTT.

The rearrangement links TRBV5-1 to TRBJ1-2; 11 bases are a match to TRBD1. With 4 bases clipped from V and 8 bases from J, the junction kept 4 bases outside the gene matches. CDR3 length: 13 residues. Germline CDR1 is SGHRS and CDR2 is YFSETQ. The CDR3 DNA sequence: TGCGCCAGCAGCCCGGGACAGGGGGTCGGCTACACCTTC. This gives the protein CASSPGQGVGYTF.